Listed below are T cell receptor beta chains from one sample, sequenced in a study of blood T cell repertoires in COVID-19. TCRdb's table, derived via immunoSEQ multiplex PCR, lists solely in-frame clones and lacks some. The table has 250,000 or so clones, around nine tenths seen once. The sequenced sample consisted of PBMCs or T cells enriched from blood (not recorded which). The receptors shown here come from a woman between 35 and 50 years old who had been exposed to COVID-19. The CDR3 runs from the conserved cysteine through the conserved F or W. The D gene is left open where the match is weak. Clone size appears in some rows only: once, few, many, or a class for an expanded clone.

clone_size: .
j_call: TRBJ1-5
v_call: TRBV5-1
d_call: .
cdr3_nt: TGCGCCAGCAGCTTGGCCGGGTGGGGGCAGGGGCAGCCCCAGCATTTT
cdr3_aa: CASSLAGWGQGQPQHF

clone_size: .
j_call: TRBJ2-7
v_call: TRBV25-1
d_call: TRBD1
cdr3_nt: TGTGCCAGCAGTAACCGGGACAGGGGCTACGAGCAGTACTTC
cdr3_aa: CASSNRDRGYEQYF

clone_size: .
j_call: TRBJ2-1
v_call: TRBV5-1
d_call: .
cdr3_nt: TGCGCCAGCTCGATTGGGGGGTCGAATGAGCAGTTCTTC
cdr3_aa: CASSIGGSNEQFF

clone_size: once
j_call: TRBJ1-2
v_call: TRBV29-1
d_call: .
cdr3_nt: TGCAGCGTGGACCAGGGCAGCTATGGCTACACCTTC
cdr3_aa: CSVDQGSYGYTF

clone_size: .
j_call: TRBJ1-5
v_call: TRBV19
d_call: TRBD1
cdr3_nt: TGTGCCAGTAGTCGGACAGGGGGTTTCGGGCAGCCCCAGCATTTT
cdr3_aa: CASSRTGGFGQPQHF

clone_size: .
j_call: TRBJ1-6
v_call: TRBV27
d_call: TRBD1
cdr3_nt: TGTGCCAGCAGTTTAAGCAGGGGGAGCGGACCCCTCCACTTT
cdr3_aa: CASSLSRGSGPLHF

clone_size: .
j_call: TRBJ2-3
v_call: TRBV6-2/TRBV6-3
d_call: TRBD2
cdr3_nt: TGTGCCAGCAGTTACTTCCTCCAGACTAGCGGGGGATCTTTCGGCACAGATACGCAGTATTTT
cdr3_aa: CASSYFLQTSGGSFGTDTQYF

clone_size: .
j_call: TRBJ2-1
v_call: TRBV5-1
d_call: TRBD2
cdr3_nt: TGTGCCAGCAGCCTCGGGACTAGCAGTGAGCAGTTCTTC
cdr3_aa: CASSLGTSSEQFF

clone_size: few
j_call: TRBJ2-7
v_call: TRBV7-9
d_call: TRBD2
cdr3_nt: TGTGCCAGCAGCACCTCTAGCGGGGGGGCATCCTACGAGCAGTACTTC
cdr3_aa: CASSTSSGGASYEQYF

clone_size: .
j_call: TRBJ2-3
v_call: TRBV5-1
d_call: TRBD1
cdr3_nt: TGTGCCAGCAGCTCTACAGGGGAAGACATAGATACGCAGTATTTT
cdr3_aa: CASSSTGEDIDTQYF

clone_size: .
j_call: TRBJ2-3
v_call: TRBV11-3
d_call: .
cdr3_nt: TGTGCCAGCAGCTTAGGGCACCTGGGGGCGGGCACAGATACGCAGTATTTT
cdr3_aa: CASSLGHLGAGTDTQYF

clone_size: .
j_call: TRBJ2-7
v_call: TRBV6-2/TRBV6-3
d_call: TRBD2
cdr3_nt: TGTGCCAGCAGTTACCCGGGAGGAAAGGGAAAGGCCTACGAGCAGTACTTC
cdr3_aa: CASSYPGGKGKAYEQYF

clone_size: once
j_call: TRBJ2-1
v_call: TRBV7-3
d_call: TRBD1
cdr3_nt: TGTGCCAGCAGCGCCGGGACAGGGGGTACCCTGTCCTACAATGAGCAGTTCTTC
cdr3_aa: CASSAGTGGTLSYNEQFF

clone_size: .
j_call: TRBJ1-3
v_call: TRBV7-9
d_call: .
cdr3_nt: TGTGCCAGCAGCTTAGCGGGACACAGGGCTTTGGTATCTGGAAACACCATATATTTT
cdr3_aa: CASSLAGHRALVSGNTIYF

clone_size: .
j_call: TRBJ2-3
v_call: TRBV7-9
d_call: TRBD2
cdr3_nt: TGTGCCAGCGGCAACATCTTGACTAGCGGAAGCACAGATACGCAGTATTTT
cdr3_aa: CASGNILTSGSTDTQYF

clone_size: .
j_call: TRBJ2-1
v_call: TRBV10-1
d_call: .
cdr3_nt: TGCGCCAGCAGTGGGCTATGGGGACATCAGCCGTCAATTACCGGGGGGCCCCCCTACAATGAGCAGTTCTTC
cdr3_aa: CASSGLWGHQPSITGGPPYNEQFF

clone_size: .
j_call: TRBJ2-1
v_call: TRBV5-1
d_call: .
cdr3_nt: TGCGCCAGCAGCTTGGCTGGTGGGGGAGGCAATGAGCAGTTCTTC
cdr3_aa: CASSLAGGGGNEQFF

clone_size: .
j_call: TRBJ2-1
v_call: TRBV21-1
d_call: .
cdr3_nt: TGTGCCAGCAGCAAAAATTTTAACTATAAAACCAACAATGAGCAGTTCTTC
cdr3_aa: CASSKNFNYKTNNEQFF

clone_size: .
j_call: TRBJ2-5
v_call: TRBV27
d_call: TRBD2
cdr3_nt: TGTGCCAGCAGTAAACTAGCGGCCCAAGAGACCCAGTACTTC
cdr3_aa: CASSKLAAQETQYF

clone_size: .
j_call: TRBJ1-2
v_call: TRBV11-2
d_call: .
cdr3_nt: TGTGCCAGCAGCTTCTCCGGGACCACAGCGGGTGGCTACACCTTC
cdr3_aa: CASSFSGTTAGGYTF

clone_size: .
j_call: TRBJ1-6
v_call: TRBV7-8
d_call: .
cdr3_nt: TGTGCCAGCAGCTCACCGTGGGGGGAAGCCAATTCACCCCTCCACTTT
cdr3_aa: CASSSPWGEANSPLHF

clone_size: .
j_call: TRBJ2-6
v_call: TRBV7-2
d_call: TRBD1
cdr3_nt: TGTGCCAGCAGCACTCGGGACAGCCTCTCTGGGGCCAACGTCCTGACTTTC
cdr3_aa: CASSTRDSLSGANVLTF

clone_size: once
j_call: TRBJ2-3
v_call: TRBV25-1
d_call: .
cdr3_nt: TGTGCCAGCAGTGAATGGGGCGTCCGCACAGATACGCAGTATTTT
cdr3_aa: CASSEWGVRTDTQYF

clone_size: .
j_call: TRBJ2-2
v_call: TRBV6-4
d_call: TRBD2
cdr3_nt: TGTGCCAGCAGTGACGGGAGCGGGGCCACCGGGGAGCTGTTTTTT
cdr3_aa: CASSDGSGATGELFF

clone_size: once
j_call: TRBJ1-1
v_call: TRBV7-9
d_call: .
cdr3_nt: TGTGCCAGCTCGAAGGGGTTGGTGAACACTGAAGCTTTCTTT
cdr3_aa: CASSKGLVNTEAFF

clone_size: .
j_call: TRBJ2-1
v_call: TRBV7-6
d_call: TRBD2
cdr3_nt: TGTGCCAGCAGCTTAATCGGCGGGACTAGCGGGAGGAGGGAGCAGTTCTTC
cdr3_aa: CASSLIGGTSGRREQFF

clone_size: .
j_call: TRBJ2-1
v_call: TRBV4-2
d_call: TRBD2
cdr3_nt: TGTGCCAGCAGCCCCCTAGCGGGGGGGCGACATGAGCAGTTCTTC
cdr3_aa: CASSPLAGGRHEQFF

clone_size: .
j_call: TRBJ2-7
v_call: TRBV2
d_call: .
cdr3_nt: TGTGCCAGCAGTGACCGAGGCAGCTCCTCCTACGAGCAGTACTTC
cdr3_aa: CASSDRGSSSYEQYF

clone_size: .
j_call: TRBJ1-4
v_call: TRBV9
d_call: .
cdr3_nt: TGTGCCAGCAGCGTAGCAGGGGATTCTAATGAAAAACTGTTTTTT
cdr3_aa: CASSVAGDSNEKLFF

clone_size: .
j_call: TRBJ2-3
v_call: TRBV7-9
d_call: TRBD1
cdr3_nt: TGTGCCAGCAGCTCCGGACAGGGGGCAGATACGCAGTATTTT
cdr3_aa: CASSSGQGADTQYF

clone_size: .
j_call: TRBJ2-7
v_call: TRBV3-1/TRBV3-2
d_call: TRBD1
cdr3_nt: TGTGCCAGCAGCCAAGCGGACAGGGCCTACGAGCAGTACTTC
cdr3_aa: CASSQADRAYEQYF

clone_size: .
j_call: TRBJ2-3
v_call: TRBV4-2
d_call: TRBD2
cdr3_nt: TGTGCCAGCAGCCAAGACACCAGCGGGGGGCCCACAGATACGCAGTATTTT
cdr3_aa: CASSQDTSGGPTDTQYF

clone_size: .
j_call: TRBJ1-1
v_call: TRBV19
d_call: TRBD1
cdr3_nt: TGTGCCAGTAGTTCGACAGGGCCGAACACTGAAGCTTTCTTT
cdr3_aa: CASSSTGPNTEAFF

clone_size: .
j_call: TRBJ1-4
v_call: TRBV7-6
d_call: .
cdr3_nt: TGTGCCAGCAGCCCCTTCGGGGGTGGCGGTTTGGAAAAACTGTTTTTT
cdr3_aa: CASSPFGGGGLEKLFF

clone_size: .
j_call: TRBJ1-2
v_call: TRBV12-3/TRBV12-4
d_call: TRBD1
cdr3_nt: TGTGCCAGCAGTTTCGGAGGGGGCGCGGGCTACACCTTC
cdr3_aa: CASSFGGGAGYTF

clone_size: .
j_call: TRBJ1-5
v_call: TRBV7-6
d_call: .
cdr3_nt: TGTGCCAGCAGCCCGGGAGTAAGTGGCAATCAGCCCCAGCATTTT
cdr3_aa: CASSPGVSGNQPQHF

clone_size: .
j_call: TRBJ1-2
v_call: TRBV12-3/TRBV12-4
d_call: TRBD1
cdr3_nt: TGTGCCAGCAGCAAAGGGGGCGTTTGGGGCTACACCTTC
cdr3_aa: CASSKGGVWGYTF

clone_size: once
j_call: TRBJ2-2
v_call: TRBV5-1
d_call: TRBD2
cdr3_nt: TGCGCCAGCAGTAAAGGGAGGGACGGACCCTCAACGGGGGAGCTGTTTTTT
cdr3_aa: CASSKGRDGPSTGELFF

clone_size: .
j_call: TRBJ1-2
v_call: TRBV5-5
d_call: TRBD1
cdr3_nt: TGTGCCAGCAGCGCCTCGGGACAGGGGAAAGGTGGCTACACCTTC
cdr3_aa: CASSASGQGKGGYTF

clone_size: .
j_call: TRBJ1-4
v_call: TRBV5-1
d_call: .
cdr3_nt: TGTGCCAGCAGCTTAGATAGGGGATACGAAAAACTGTTTTTT
cdr3_aa: CASSLDRGYEKLFF

clone_size: .
j_call: TRBJ1-4
v_call: TRBV25-1
d_call: .
cdr3_nt: TGTGCCAGCCGGGGGAATAATGAAAAACTGTTTTTT
cdr3_aa: CASRGNNEKLFF

clone_size: .
j_call: TRBJ1-4
v_call: TRBV12-3/TRBV12-4
d_call: .
cdr3_nt: TGTGCCAGCAGTTTGGGCAGGGGTGAAAAACTGTTTTTT
cdr3_aa: CASSLGRGEKLFF

clone_size: .
j_call: TRBJ1-5
v_call: TRBV19
d_call: .
cdr3_nt: TGTGCCAGTAACAACTGGGAGAATCAGCCCCAGCATTTT
cdr3_aa: CASNNWENQPQHF

clone_size: .
j_call: TRBJ2-3
v_call: TRBV28
d_call: TRBD2
cdr3_nt: TGTGCCAGCAGTCCCCCGGGACTATCCACAGATACGCAGTATTTT
cdr3_aa: CASSPPGLSTDTQYF

clone_size: .
j_call: TRBJ2-3
v_call: TRBV28
d_call: TRBD2
cdr3_nt: TGTGCCAGCAGTTTGGTTCCAGGGTGGGCTAGCGGCAACCTGGATACGCAGTATTTT
cdr3_aa: CASSLVPGWASGNLDTQYF

clone_size: .
j_call: TRBJ1-5
v_call: TRBV19
d_call: TRBD1
cdr3_nt: TGTGCCAGTAGTATAGCATCGGGACAGGCCTTTTATAGCAATCAGCCCCAGCATTTT
cdr3_aa: CASSIASGQAFYSNQPQHF

clone_size: once
j_call: TRBJ1-6
v_call: TRBV7-2
d_call: .
cdr3_nt: TGTGCCAGCAGCTTAGGCGGGGCGAAGTCACCCCTCCACTTT
cdr3_aa: CASSLGGAKSPLHF

clone_size: .
j_call: TRBJ2-7
v_call: TRBV28
d_call: TRBD1
cdr3_nt: TGTGCCAGCAGTTTAAACAGGGGCTCCTACGAGCAGTACTTC
cdr3_aa: CASSLNRGSYEQYF

clone_size: few
j_call: TRBJ1-2
v_call: TRBV18
d_call: .
cdr3_nt: TGTGCCAGCTCACCATTCGGCGGAGGGGATGGCTACACCTTC
cdr3_aa: CASSPFGGGDGYTF

clone_size: .
j_call: TRBJ2-1
v_call: TRBV6-5
d_call: TRBD1
cdr3_nt: TGTGCCAGCAGTTACTGGGACAGATACTCCTACAATGAGCAGTTCTTC
cdr3_aa: CASSYWDRYSYNEQFF

clone_size: once
j_call: TRBJ1-3
v_call: TRBV7-9
d_call: TRBD1
cdr3_nt: TGTGCCAGCAGCCCCGGGACAGCCGGAAACACCATATATTTT
cdr3_aa: CASSPGTAGNTIYF

clone_size: .
j_call: TRBJ1-4
v_call: TRBV19
d_call: TRBD1
cdr3_nt: TGTGCCAGTAGTATCCCCCAGGGGGGTGAAAAACTGTTTTTT
cdr3_aa: CASSIPQGGEKLFF

clone_size: .
j_call: TRBJ2-5
v_call: TRBV2
d_call: TRBD2
cdr3_nt: TGTGCCAGCAGTGATCATAGCGGGGGGGAAGAGACCCAGTACTTC
cdr3_aa: CASSDHSGGEETQYF

clone_size: .
j_call: TRBJ1-2
v_call: TRBV5-1
d_call: TRBD1
cdr3_nt: TGCGCCAGCAGCTTGGCCGTTGACAGGGGCTATGGCTACACCTTC
cdr3_aa: CASSLAVDRGYGYTF